This TCR beta chain stems from a study of beta chain features in type 1 diabetes. Across the whole study: When patients were set against healthy donors, age, gender and cell yields were similar.

Turning to this clone: Antigen: not known.

Sequenced material consisted of expressed TCRB transcripts (all of the isolated RNA was reverse transcribed). TCRdb's copy holds only in-frame clones and misses some; the assay was immunoSEQ multiplex PCR. This table has fewer than 70,000 clones, approximately 60% appearing once. CDR1 and CDR2 from the germline V gene are MDHEN and SYDVKM. Trimming took 4 bases from V and 3 from J, leaving 14 bases between them. The CDR3 is made up of 15 amino acids. Broader study findings: Within patients, naive, central memory and Treg TCRB repertoires seemed more similar than within healthy donors. The study found moderately but significantly shorter TCRB CDR3s in all four CD4+ subsets of Type 1 diabetes patients.

The authors took one heparinised blood draw, averaging about 120 mL, from each donor. All of the sorted populations showed purity greater than 95%. The chain recombines TRBV28 with TRBJ2-3, with D possibly being TRBD2 (7 bases). The sample taken for sequencing was stem cell memory CD4+ T cells from blood. The clonotype comes from a woman aged 25 to 45 with type 1 diabetes. CDR3 protein: CASSSSGEGTDTQYF. For the CDR3, the DNA is TGTGCCAGCAGTTCCTCAGGGGAGGGGACAGATACGCAGTATTTT.